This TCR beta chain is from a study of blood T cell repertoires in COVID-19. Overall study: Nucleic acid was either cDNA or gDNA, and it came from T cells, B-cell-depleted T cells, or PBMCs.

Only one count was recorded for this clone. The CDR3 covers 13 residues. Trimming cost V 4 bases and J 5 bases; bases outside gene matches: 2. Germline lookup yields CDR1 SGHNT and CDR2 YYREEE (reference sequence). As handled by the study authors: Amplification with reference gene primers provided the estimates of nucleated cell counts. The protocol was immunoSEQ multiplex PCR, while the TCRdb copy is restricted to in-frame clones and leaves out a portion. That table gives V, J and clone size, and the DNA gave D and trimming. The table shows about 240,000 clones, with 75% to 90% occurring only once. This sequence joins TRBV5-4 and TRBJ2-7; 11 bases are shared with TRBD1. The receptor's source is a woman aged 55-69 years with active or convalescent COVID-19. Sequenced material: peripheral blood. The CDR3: CASSRDRGDEQYF. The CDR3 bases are TGTGCCAGCAGCCGGGACAGGGGGGACGAGCAGTACTTC.